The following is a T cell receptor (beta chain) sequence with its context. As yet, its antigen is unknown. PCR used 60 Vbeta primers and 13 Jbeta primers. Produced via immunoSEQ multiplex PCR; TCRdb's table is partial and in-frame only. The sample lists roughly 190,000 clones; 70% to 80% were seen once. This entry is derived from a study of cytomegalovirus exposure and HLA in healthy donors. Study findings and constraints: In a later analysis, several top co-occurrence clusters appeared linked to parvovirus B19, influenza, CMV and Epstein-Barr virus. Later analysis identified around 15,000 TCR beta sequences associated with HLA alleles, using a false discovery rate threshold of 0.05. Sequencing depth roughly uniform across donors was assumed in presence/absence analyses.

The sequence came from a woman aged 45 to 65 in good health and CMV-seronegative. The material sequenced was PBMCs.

CDR3 nucleotide sequence: TGTGCCAGCAGCCCCCCCAGGGGGGAGCTGTTTTTT. Its translation is CASSPPRGELFF. The rearrangement links TRBV13 to TRBJ2-2; D is undetermined. Germline CDR1 PRHDT, CDR2 FYEKMQ (reference sequence). Deletions cut 5 bases from V and 8 bases from J, with 9 bases between. The CDR3 spans 12 residues.